These T cell receptor beta chains were read from a single sample in a study of post-analysis software for immune sequencing data. From the PCR reads, TCRdb called clonotypes with MiXCR, one entry per CDR3 protein. Of around 500,000 distinct CDR3 sequences listed, roughly 34% are singletons. Sequenced: blood. Receptors were obtained from a girl aged 2-17 years with multiple sclerosis. Each CDR3 is given with its conserved first and last residue. Fields, in order: V gene, D gene, J gene, clone size, CDR3 protein, CDR3 DNA. D genes are given only for firm matches. Not every row has a clone size; where given, it reads once, few, many or a size class.

TRBV12-3/TRBV12-4	TRBD2	TRBJ2-3	NA	CASSQMGAGGKNTQYF	TGTGCCAGCAGCCAAATGGGCGCGGGGGGAAAAAATACGCAGTATTTT
TRBV10-2	NA	TRBJ2-7	NA	CASSVSGDEQYF	TGCGCCAGCAGTGTCAGCGGAGACGAGCAGTACTTC
TRBV24-1	NA	TRBJ2-7	NA	CATSDFSAGGTYNEQYF	TGTGCCACCAGTGATTTTTCTGCCGGAGGAACGTACAATGAGCAGTACTTC
TRBV5-1	NA	TRBJ2-3	few	CASSLEGVNTQYF	TGCGCCAGCAGCTTGGAGGGCGTCAATACGCAGTATTTT
TRBV10-3	TRBD2	TRBJ2-3	few	CAISEVTSGGTDTQYF	TGTGCCATCAGTGAAGTTACTAGCGGGGGGACGGATACGCAGTATTTT
TRBV2	NA	TRBJ1-5	NA	CASRLTGNQPQHF	TGTGCCAGCAGGCTCACAGGGAATCAGCCCCAGCATTTT
TRBV6-5	NA	TRBJ1-6	NA	CASNRRNNSPLHF	TGTGCCAGCAATAGACGGAATAATTCACCCCTCCACTTT
TRBV6-5	TRBD1	TRBJ2-3	few	CASSIGQGSDTQYF	TGTGCCAGCAGCATCGGACAGGGGTCAGATACGCAGTATTTT
TRBV3-1	TRBD2	TRBJ2-5	NA	CASSRGLAGGQETQYF	TGTGCCAGCAGCCGGGGACTAGCGGGGGGTCAAGAGACCCAGTACTTC
TRBV6-6	NA	TRBJ1-1	NA	CASTLVMNTEAFF	TGTGCCAGCACTTTGGTCATGAACACTGAAGCTTTCTTT
TRBV5-1	NA	TRBJ2-1	NA	CASSLTAGNSYNEQFF	TGCGCCAGCAGCTTGACTGCGGGGAATTCCTACAATGAGCAGTTCTTC
TRBV6-1	TRBD1	TRBJ2-1	medium-sized	CASSERPGQGVDEQFF	TGTGCCAGCAGTGAACGGCCGGGACAGGGGGTTGATGAGCAGTTCTTC
TRBV10-3	TRBD2	TRBJ2-1	NA	CAISEWVAGGNEQFF	TGTGCCATCAGTGAGTGGGTAGCGGGAGGCAATGAGCAGTTCTTC
TRBV7-9	NA	TRBJ2-7	NA	CASSPRQGGSYEQYF	TGTGCCAGCAGCCCACGACAGGGAGGGTCTTACGAGCAGTACTTC
TRBV19	NA	TRBJ1-2	NA	CASEGLGVGYTF	TGTGCCAGTGAGGGACTGGGGGTTGGCTACACCTTC
TRBV10-3	NA	TRBJ1-2	NA	CAIGGLTGRGYTF	TGTGCCATCGGCGGTCTGACCGGCAGGGGCTACACCTTC
TRBV20-1	NA	TRBJ2-3	NA	CSARDPYGLRVTDTQYF	TGCAGTGCTAGAGATCCCTACGGGCTGCGTGTCACAGATACGCAGTATTTT
TRBV20-1	NA	TRBJ2-1	NA	CSVLTLAYNEQFF	TGCAGTGTCTTGACTCTAGCGTACAATGAGCAGTTCTTC
TRBV24-1	NA	TRBJ2-3	NA	CATSDSRGRRTDTQYF	TGTGCCACCAGTGACTCGCGGGGGCGCAGGACAGATACGCAGTATTTT
TRBV3-1	TRBD1	TRBJ2-7	NA	CASSQFLLGQGAYEQYF	TGTGCCAGCAGCCAATTCTTGCTGGGACAGGGGGCCTACGAGCAGTACTTC
TRBV9	TRBD2	TRBJ2-1	few	CASSVAIGTINEQFF	TGTGCCAGCAGCGTAGCTATCGGGACTATCAATGAGCAGTTCTTC
TRBV12-3/TRBV12-4	NA	TRBJ1-6	few	CASRPDSTYNSPLHF	TGTGCCAGCAGGCCGGACAGCACCTATAATTCACCCCTCCACTTT
TRBV20-1	TRBD2	TRBJ2-3	few	CSARGYRSGGLTDTQYF	TGCAGTGCTAGAGGATATCGGAGCGGGGGACTTACAGATACGCAGTATTTT
TRBV9	TRBD2	TRBJ2-7	once	CASSAGGSSYNEQYF	TGTGCCAGCAGCGCCGGGGGGAGCTCCTACAATGAGCAGTACTTC
TRBV14	TRBD1	TRBJ2-7	NA	CASSGAGTAYEQYF	TGTGCCAGCAGCGGGGCCGGGACAGCGTACGAGCAGTACTTC
TRBV6-1	TRBD2	TRBJ2-1	few	CASSNPGLAGGGSYNEQFF	TGTGCCAGCAGCAATCCGGGACTAGCGGGGGGAGGCTCCTACAATGAGCAGTTCTTC
TRBV29-1	NA	TRBJ1-1	few	CSVDPGTPNSEAFF	TGCAGCGTTGACCCTGGGACCCCTAACTCTGAAGCTTTCTTT
TRBV10-3	NA	TRBJ2-5	NA	CAIKTDAAEETQYF	TGTGCCATCAAAACGGATGCTGCCGAAGAGACCCAGTACTTC
TRBV20-1	TRBD2	TRBJ2-1	NA	CSALPLVGGFNEQFF	TGCAGTGCCCTCCCCCTAGTGGGGGGGTTTAATGAGCAGTTCTTC
TRBV6-2/TRBV6-3	NA	TRBJ1-2	few	CASSYEIRDNYGYTF	TGTGCCAGCAGTTACGAAATCCGGGACAACTATGGCTACACCTTC
TRBV10-3	TRBD1	TRBJ2-5	NA	CAISRTGTETQYF	TGTGCCATCAGTCGGACAGGGACAGAGACCCAGTACTTC
TRBV7-9	NA	TRBJ2-7	NA	CASNPGYSYEQYF	TGTGCCAGCAACCCTGGGTACTCCTACGAGCAGTACTTC
TRBV10-2	TRBD2	TRBJ2-5	NA	CASSGTSGVLETQYF	TGCGCCAGCAGCGGGACTAGCGGGGTGCTGGAGACCCAGTACTTC
TRBV5-1	NA	TRBJ2-1	NA	CASSLEFWSDNEQFF	TGCGCCAGCAGCTTGGAATTTTGGAGTGACAATGAGCAGTTCTTC
TRBV12-3/TRBV12-4	NA	TRBJ1-4	NA	CASSVPGLNEKLFF	TGTGCCAGCTCAGTTCCGGGGCTTAATGAAAAACTGTTTTTT
TRBV4-1	NA	TRBJ1-3	NA	CASSQEITRGNTIYF	TGCGCCAGCAGCCAAGAAATCACCAGGGGAAACACCATATATTTT
TRBV21-1	NA	TRBJ1-2	NA	CASSSNEQGAYYGYTF	TGTGCCAGCAGCAGCAACGAGCAGGGGGCTTACTATGGCTACACCTTC
TRBV6-2/TRBV6-3	TRBD2	TRBJ2-1	many	CASSYPGTSGAKQFF	TGTGCCAGCAGTTACCCGGGGACTAGCGGGGCCAAGCAGTTCTTC
TRBV5-1	NA	TRBJ2-4	NA	CASRMDRSTVTKGKNIQYF	TGCGCCAGCAGGATGGACCGGTCTACCGTCACTAAGGGCAAAAACATTCAGTACTTC
TRBV29-1	NA	TRBJ2-1	few	CVGQYNEQFF	TGCGTCGGACAGTACAATGAGCAGTTCTTC
TRBV4-1	NA	TRBJ2-5	few	CASSQESWSETQYF	TGCGCCAGCAGCCAAGAGAGCTGGAGTGAGACCCAGTACTTC
TRBV29-1	TRBD2	TRBJ2-6	few	CSVTGGSGANVLTF	TGCAGCGTTACCGGGGGGAGCGGGGCCAACGTCCTGACTTTC
TRBV2	NA	TRBJ2-7	NA	CASSVLWGREQYF	TGTGCCAGCAGTGTTTTGTGGGGAAGGGAGCAGTACTTC
TRBV28	NA	TRBJ2-5	many	CASRGDVETQYF	TGTGCCAGCAGGGGGGACGTCGAGACCCAGTACTTC
TRBV24-1	NA	TRBJ2-3	NA	CATSGGDTQYF	TGTGCCACCAGTGGGGGGGATACGCAGTATTTT
TRBV29-1	NA	TRBJ2-7	NA	CCVKTGIRYEQYF	TGCTGCGTGAAAACAGGGATCCGCTACGAGCAGTACTTC
TRBV5-1	NA	TRBJ2-2	NA	CASSVRGVSTGELFF	TGCGCCAGCAGCGTCAGGGGGGTGAGCACCGGGGAGCTGTTTTTT
TRBV7-3	TRBD2	TRBJ2-5	few	CASSRYPGGLGGDEQYF	TGTGCCAGCAGCCGGTACCCGGGGGGGCTAGGGGGTGATGAGCAGTACTTC
TRBV18	TRBD2	TRBJ2-5	NA	CASSPPGGGPQETQYF	TGTGCCAGCTCACCACCTGGCGGGGGGCCTCAAGAGACCCAGTACTTC
TRBV15	NA	TRBJ1-1	few	CATSRGHTNTEAFF	TGTGCCACCAGCAGAGGACATACGAACACTGAAGCTTTCTTT